Detailed here is one T cell receptor beta chain. Its cognate antigen has yet to be identified. The input lacks base qualities; no much larger clone sits a single base away. The CDR3 goes from the cysteine to the phenylalanine over 14 residues. This entry keeps only the CDR3 DNA: 42 bases, framed from base 1. CDR1 and CDR2, per the germline V gene (reference sequence), are LNHDA and SQIVND. The junction carries 10 bases between V and J, which are trimmed by 7 bases and 0 bases respectively. In light of the paper, this sample's treatment or condition label describes: roughly ten-day PBMC culture with coronavirus spike peptide pools or control peptides (ViraFEST assay). The study used the ViraFEST assay, which expanded antigen-specific T cells with peptide pools and then identified expanded clonotypes by TCR sequencing. The positive SARS-CoV-2 PCR tests of the convalescent patients were dated from March to December 2020, before the Alpha, Beta and Delta variants emerged in the United States. PBMCs were cultured at 1.5 million to 2.5 million per well in IMDM supplemented with around 5% human AB serum and 9.5 to 10 IU/ml IL-2, with about 10 ug/ml peptide pools added. Half of the culture medium was replaced with fresh IL-2-containing medium on days 3 and 7. After approximately 11 days of culture, CD4+ T cells were isolated by negative selection with the EasySep CD4+ T cell isolation kit. Ficoll-Paque Plus gradient centrifugation was used to isolate PBMCs from whole blood, and the isolated PBMCs were then either used fresh or cryopreserved at -140C. Culture conditions were generally each tested in triplicate wells.

These data belong to a study of vaccination and CD4 T cells after COVID-19 (dated by TCRdb to between 2021 and 2024). Looking at the study overall: Every convalescent patient had a positive nasal swab PCR test for SARS-CoV-2, with mild disease in nine or ten patients and severe disease in one. As controls, cultures received a CEFX viral epitope pool (the positive control), an HIV-1 Nef peptide pool (the negative control), or no peptide at all. Post-COVID blood samples from convalescent patients were collected a median of around 100 days after diagnosis, with a range of about 30 to 170 days. The convalescent cohort included six males and four females, with two Hispanic individuals, seven Caucasians, two Asians and one multiracial person. In around nine COVID-19 convalescent patients and a handful of infection-naive healthy vaccine recipients, the spike-specific CD4+ TCR repertoire before mRNA vaccination was compared with the repertoire after mRNA vaccination. The time from the second vaccine dose to post-vaccine blood sampling had a median of roughly 79 days and ranged from roughly 13 to 241 days. The cultures were stimulated with overlapping spike peptide pools from SARS-CoV-2 and from the common cold coronaviruses HCoV-NL63, HCoV-OC43 and HCoV-229E. Participants received two doses of either the Pfizer-BioNTech BNT162b2 vaccine (n=8) or the Moderna mRNA-1273 vaccine (n=2). The full study reports these points: In convalescent patients, a median approximately 90% of post-vaccine SARS-CoV-2-reactive clones were detected only after vaccination, suggesting vaccine-specific priming. In convalescent patients, nearly all vaccine-specific clones (304 of 307) were found to be mono-reactive for SARS-CoV-2 spike rather than cross-reactive with common cold coronaviruses. The number of convalescent patients in the study was relatively small, and the study did not examine early timepoints following natural infection. Although the median number of SARS-CoV-2-reactive clonotypes went up from fewer than 25 after infection to 35 to 40 after vaccination, the increase was not significant.

The library was prepared using PCR. DNA from cultured CD4+ T cells underwent TCR sequencing with the Oncomine TCR Beta short-read assay at the Johns Hopkins FTIC core. The QIAamp micro DNA kit was used to extract genomic DNA from the cultured CD4+ T cells. The Oncomine TCR Beta libraries from cultured CD4+ T cells were pooled using unique dual indexes and then sequenced on an Illumina iSeq 100. In the original analysis: Non-productive sequences were removed, and CDR3s that did not start with C, did not end with F or W, or were shorter than 7 amino acids were discarded. Antigen-specific clonotypes were identified using the MANAFEST web application through comparison of peptide-stimulated wells with reference and other culture wells. Positive clones required FDR below 0.05, an odds ratio above 5, and productive frequency above 0.1% in at least two of three replicate wells. A clonotype was classed as cross-reactive if the clonotype showed significant expansion both in SARS-CoV-2 spike wells and in at least one common cold coronavirus spike condition. CDR3 homology was assessed with Levenshtein distances (stringdist) and unrooted phylogenetic trees (ape) in R version 3.6.1. TCRdb cleaned the public reads at Q25 with fastp, built clones with MiXCR and kept in-frame beta chains. Records with the same CDR3 protein are collapsed into one entry carrying the most frequent genes and DNA. None of the V and J calls come from the authors' own analysis; TCRdb made them. The sample table lists fewer than 13,000 distinct CDR3 sequences, under 60% of them with a count of one. Of the sample, around 22% is held by the ten largest clones.

The specimen sequenced was CD4+ T cells from blood, cultured in vitro. This clonotype was sampled from a human donor who had recovered from COVID-19. The V and J genes are TRBV19 and TRBJ1-5, with the identity of the D gene unclear. DNA sequence: TGTGCCAGTAATCGACCTTATAGCAATCAGCCCCAGCATTTT. This sequence encodes CASNRPYSNQPQHF. Supplemented by the reference TRBV19 and TRBJ1-5 proteins around the CDR3, the complete variable domain is DGGITQSPKYLFRKEGQNVTLSCEQNLNHDAMYWYRQDPGQGLRLIYYSQIVNDFQKGDIAEGYSVSREKKESFPLTVTSAQKNPTAFYLCASNRPYSNQPQHFGDGTRLSIL.